Listed below are T cell receptor beta chains from one sample, sequenced in a study of human T cells and chemical hapten exposure. TCRdb independently ran MiXCR on the RACE reads; one entry per CDR3 protein. The sample has over 300,000 distinct CDR3 sequences, approximately 5% seen once. Source: whole blood, taken in connection with sensitization to the hapten diphenylcyclopropenone (DPC). These receptors originate from a woman aged 50 to 60 with alopecia areata. Some clones in this sample may be carry-over from other donors' samples. Each CDR3 is given with its conserved first and last residue. Each record gives: D gene, V gene, CDR3 length, clone size, J gene, CDR3 DNA, CDR3 protein. A D gene is named only where the DNA matches it firmly. Clone sizes are given selectively: once, few, many, or a class where the clone is expanded.

TRBD2,TRBV7-9,17,many,TRBJ2-3,TGTGCCAGCAGCCCGCCGCCCCGGGGGGGCCGCACAGATACGCAGTATTTT,CASSPPPRGGRTDTQYF
TRBD1,TRBV20-1,14,-,TRBJ2-1,TGCAGTGCAGAACCGGGACCCAGGGGGAATGAGCAGTTCTTC,CSAEPGPRGNEQFF
TRBD2,TRBV12-3/TRBV12-4,14,many,TRBJ2-3,TGTGCCAGCAGCCCCGGGACTAGGGGAGATACGCAGTATTTT,CASSPGTRGDTQYF
TRBD1,TRBV20-1,13,few,TRBJ1-1,TGCAGTGCCCCGACAGGGGAGAACACTGAAGCTTTCTTT,CSAPTGENTEAFF
-,TRBV7-2,15,many,TRBJ2-5,TGTGCCAGCAGGCCTAGGGCAGGAAAACAAGAGACCCAGTACTTC,CASRPRAGKQETQYF
-,TRBV6-5,14,few,TRBJ1-1,TGTGCCAGCAGTTTCTCCGGGACAACCACTGAAGCTTTCTTT,CASSFSGTTTEAFF
-,TRBV9,16,many,TRBJ2-7,TGTGCCAGCAGCCTACGTAATGTCCCCTCTCCCTACGAGCAGTACTTC,CASSLRNVPSPYEQYF
TRBD2,TRBV24-1,16,many,TRBJ2-2,TGTGCCACCAGTGATTTGACGGGAGGGGACACCGGGGAGCTGTTTTTT,CATSDLTGGDTGELFF
-,TRBV6-2/TRBV6-3,14,many,TRBJ2-3,TGTGCCAGCAGTCCCCCGGGAGTGACAGATACGCAGTATTTT,CASSPPGVTDTQYF
TRBD1,TRBV5-1,16,-,TRBJ2-3,TGCGCCAGCAGGCTACCCGGGACAGGGGTCACAGATACGCAGTATTTT,CASRLPGTGVTDTQYF
-,TRBV29-1,13,many,TRBJ2-3,TGCAGCGTTCACAGGGAATGGGCAGATACGCAGTATTTT,CSVHREWADTQYF
-,TRBV7-2,15,-,TRBJ2-3,TGTGCCAGCAGCTTATTGTCACAGGGACTAAATACGCAGTATTTT,CASSLLSQGLNTQYF
TRBD2,TRBV20-1,18,-,TRBJ2-3,TGCAGTGCTCAGATACTAGCGGGAGTACAATCTAGTACAGATACGCAGTATTTT,CSAQILAGVQSSTDTQYF
TRBD1,TRBV18,15,many,TRBJ2-1,TGTGCCAGCTCACGAGGGACAGGGGACTACAATGAGCAGTTCTTC,CASSRGTGDYNEQFF
-,TRBV6-1,16,few,TRBJ2-1,TGTGCCAGCAGTGAAATTGGCCGTAAATCTCACAATGAGCAGTTCTTC,CASSEIGRKSHNEQFF
-,TRBV29-1,15,-,TRBJ2-1,TGCAGCGTTGATGCCAGCACATTAAGTCTCAATGAGCAGTTCTTC,CSVDASTLSLNEQFF
TRBD2,TRBV29-1,10,few,TRBJ2-1,TGCAGCTCTGCAGCGGGGGAGCAGTTCTTC,CSSAAGEQFF
TRBD2,TRBV7-2,14,many,TRBJ2-5,TGTGCCAGCAGCCGGACTAGCGGAAAAGAGACCCAGTACTTC,CASSRTSGKETQYF
-,TRBV15,14,many,TRBJ2-7,TGTGCCACCAGCAGAAAACAGGGTCTGGGGGAGCAGTACTTC,CATSRKQGLGEQYF
-,TRBV4-2,17,few,TRBJ2-5,TGTGCCAGCAGCCAAGCTTGGGGAGCGGCCCTCGGAGAGACCCAGTACTTC,CASSQAWGAALGETQYF
-,TRBV11-3,13,few,TRBJ2-7,TGTGCCAGCAGCCCCCGGGGCACCCACGAGCAGTACTTC,CASSPRGTHEQYF
TRBD1,TRBV7-9,14,-,TRBJ1-1,TGTGCCAGCAGCTCCCAGACAGGGGGGACTGAAGCTTTCTTT,CASSSQTGGTEAFF
-,TRBV13,15,many,TRBJ1-5,TGTGCCAGCAGTTTGGGACGGTATAGCAATCAGCCCCAGCATTTT,CASSLGRYSNQPQHF
TRBD1,TRBV28,14,few,TRBJ2-7,TGTGCCAGCAGTCCTTACAGAGGGGGCAACGAGCAGTACTTC,CASSPYRGGNEQYF
-,TRBV5-1,16,many,TRBJ2-5,TGCGCCAGCAGCTCGCAGCCCCGGGACAACCAAGAGACCCAGTACTTC,CASSSQPRDNQETQYF
TRBD1,TRBV20-1,13,-,TRBJ2-3,TGCAGTGCTAGCAGGGGGTCGTCAGATACGCAGTATTTT,CSASRGSSDTQYF
-,TRBV29-1,13,many,TRBJ1-1,TGCAGCGTTTTGGGGGGTCTGAACACTGAAGCTTTCTTT,CSVLGGLNTEAFF
-,TRBV3-1,16,-,TRBJ1-4,TGTGCCAGCAGCCCCGGGACAACAAGAACTAATGAAAAACTGTTTTTT,CASSPGTTRTNEKLFF
-,TRBV28,13,-,TRBJ1-6,TGTGCCAGCAGGTCAGGGCAGGATTCACCCCTCCACTTT,CASRSGQDSPLHF
-,TRBV2,10,many,TRBJ2-3,TGTGCCACAATCACAAATACGCAGTATTTT,CATITNTQYF
-,TRBV28,11,-,TRBJ1-1,TGTGCCAGCAGTTGGGACACTGAAGCTTTCTTT,CASSWDTEAFF
-,TRBV12-3/TRBV12-4,16,few,TRBJ1-6,TGTGCCAGCAGTTTAGCGCCGCCGGCCAGAAATTCACCCCTCCACTTT,CASSLAPPARNSPLHF
-,TRBV30,16,few,TRBJ1-5,TGTGCCTGGAGTGTACGGGCGGCTTATAGCAATCAGCCCCAGCATTTT,CAWSVRAAYSNQPQHF
-,TRBV5-1,15,-,TRBJ2-3,TGCGCCAGCAGCTTGGCGGTCACTAGCACAGATACGCAGTATTTT,CASSLAVTSTDTQYF
-,TRBV28,18,many,TRBJ2-7,TGTGCCAGCAGGCCAACCCGGGACTCGGTTATGAGATTGTACGAGCAGTACTTC,CASRPTRDSVMRLYEQYF
-,TRBV4-3,17,many,TRBJ2-3,TGCGCCAGCAGCCAAGATGCGGGGTACAGGGCGGCAGATACGCAGTATTTT,CASSQDAGYRAADTQYF
-,TRBV5-1,14,few,TRBJ2-1,TGCGCCAGCAGCTTGGGGACTGTTGCCAATGAGCAGTTCTTC,CASSLGTVANEQFF
-,TRBV11-2,14,many,TRBJ1-1,TGTGCCAGCAGCTTGGGTCAGGGACCCACTGAAGCTTTCTTT,CASSLGQGPTEAFF
-,TRBV12-3/TRBV12-4,15,-,TRBJ2-7,TGTGCCAGCAGTTTAGCGCCCACCCAAAACTACGAGCAGTACTTC,CASSLAPTQNYEQYF
TRBD1,TRBV7-9,15,few,TRBJ2-3,TGTGCCAGCAGCGTAGGGGACAGTTACACAGATACGCAGTATTTT,CASSVGDSYTDTQYF
TRBD2,TRBV7-9,14,many,TRBJ2-5,TGTGCCAGCAGCCTCGGACTAGCGACAGAGACCCAGTACTTC,CASSLGLATETQYF
-,TRBV27,15,few,TRBJ2-7,TGTGCCAGCAGTTTAAGTGGGACCGGTAACTACGAGCAGTACTTC,CASSLSGTGNYEQYF
TRBD1,TRBV29-1,14,many,TRBJ2-5,TGCAGCGCCCGTGACAGGGGGAGAGCGGAGACCCAGTACTTC,CSARDRGRAETQYF
-,TRBV6-2/TRBV6-3,17,many,TRBJ2-6,TGTGCCAGCAGTGACCCCCCAGGCAGCTCTGGGGCCAACGTCCTGACTTTC,CASSDPPGSSGANVLTF
TRBD1,TRBV6-1,18,few,TRBJ2-3,TGTGCCAGCAGTGAAGATCCAAGGACAGGGGGGACCACAGATACGCAGTATTTT,CASSEDPRTGGTTDTQYF
-,TRBV6-1,15,-,TRBJ1-2,TGTGCCAGCAGTGAAGGACAGGCCTCTACCTATGGCTACACCTTC,CASSEGQASTYGYTF